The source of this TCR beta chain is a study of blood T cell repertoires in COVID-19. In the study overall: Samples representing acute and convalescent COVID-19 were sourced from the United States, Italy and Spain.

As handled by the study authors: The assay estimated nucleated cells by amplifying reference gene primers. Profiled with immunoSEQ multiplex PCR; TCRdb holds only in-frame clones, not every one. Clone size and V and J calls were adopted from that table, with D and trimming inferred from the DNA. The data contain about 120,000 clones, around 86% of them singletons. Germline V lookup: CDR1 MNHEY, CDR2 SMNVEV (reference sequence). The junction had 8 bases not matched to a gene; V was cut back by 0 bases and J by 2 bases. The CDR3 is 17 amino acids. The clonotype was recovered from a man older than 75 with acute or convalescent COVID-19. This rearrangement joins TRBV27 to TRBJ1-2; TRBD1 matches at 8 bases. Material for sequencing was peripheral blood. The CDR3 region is CASSLSAGQGANYGYTF. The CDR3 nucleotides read TGTGCCAGCAGTTTATCTGCCGGACAGGGAGCAAACTATGGCTACACCTTC.